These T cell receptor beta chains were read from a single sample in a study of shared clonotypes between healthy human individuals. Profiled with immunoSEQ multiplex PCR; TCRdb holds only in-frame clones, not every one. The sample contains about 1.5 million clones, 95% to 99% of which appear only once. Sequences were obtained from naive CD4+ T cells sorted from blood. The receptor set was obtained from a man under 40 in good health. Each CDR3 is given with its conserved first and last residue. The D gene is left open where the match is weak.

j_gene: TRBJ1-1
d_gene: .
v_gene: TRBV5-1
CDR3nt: TGCGCCAGCAGCTTGGACCAGGGGACAACTGAAGCTTTCTTT
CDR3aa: CASSLDQGTTEAFF

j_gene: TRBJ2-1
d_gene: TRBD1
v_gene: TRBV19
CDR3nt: TGTGCCAGTAGCCCAAGGACAGGGGGCTTCTTTGAGCAGTTCTTC
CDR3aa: CASSPRTGGFFEQFF

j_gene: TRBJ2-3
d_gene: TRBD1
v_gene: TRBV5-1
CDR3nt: TGCGCCAGCAGCTCCCACAGGGGGCGCGAAGATACGCAGTATTTT
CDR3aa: CASSSHRGREDTQYF

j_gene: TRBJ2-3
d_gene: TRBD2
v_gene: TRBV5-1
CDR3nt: TGCGCCAGCAGCTTGGCCAGCGGGGGTACCACAGATACGCAGTATTTT
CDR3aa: CASSLASGGTTDTQYF

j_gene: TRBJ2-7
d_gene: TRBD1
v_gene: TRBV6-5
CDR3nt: TGTGCCAGCAGGCGATTGGACAGGGGCCACGAGCAGTACTTC
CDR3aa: CASRRLDRGHEQYF

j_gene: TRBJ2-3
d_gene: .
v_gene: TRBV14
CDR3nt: TGTGCCAGCAGCCAAGTGGGGGCGCGTGATACGCAGTATTTT
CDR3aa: CASSQVGARDTQYF

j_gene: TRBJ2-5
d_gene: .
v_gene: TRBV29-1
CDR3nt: TGCAGCGTTGAAGAGTATCTGGGAGAGACCCAGTACTTC
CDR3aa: CSVEEYLGETQYF

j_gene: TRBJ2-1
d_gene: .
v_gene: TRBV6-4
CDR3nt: TGTGCCAGCAGCGAAAAACGCCGTGGGGGTGAGCAGTTCTTC
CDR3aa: CASSEKRRGGEQFF

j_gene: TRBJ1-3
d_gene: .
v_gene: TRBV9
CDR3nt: TGTGCCAGCAGCGTAGCCAGGGCTGGAAACACCATATATTTT
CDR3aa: CASSVARAGNTIYF

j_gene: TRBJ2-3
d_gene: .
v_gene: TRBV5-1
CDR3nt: TGCGCCAGCAGCTTGGCGGCTAGCGGCACAGATACGCAGTATTTT
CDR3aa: CASSLAASGTDTQYF

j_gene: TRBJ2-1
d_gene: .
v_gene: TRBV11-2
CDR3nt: TGTGCCAGCAGCTTAGAGGGCATCTTACTCTACAATGAGCAGTTCTTC
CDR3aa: CASSLEGILLYNEQFF

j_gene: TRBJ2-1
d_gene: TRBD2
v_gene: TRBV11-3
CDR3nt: TGTGCCAGCAGCCGGACTAGCGGGAGCTATGAGCAGTTCTTC
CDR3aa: CASSRTSGSYEQFF

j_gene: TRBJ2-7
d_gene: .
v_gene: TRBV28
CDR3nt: TGTGCCAGCAGTTCACCCTTTGGCGAGCAGTACTTC
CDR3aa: CASSSPFGEQYF

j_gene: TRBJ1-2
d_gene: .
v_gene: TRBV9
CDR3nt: TGTGCCAGCAGCGTTGATCCCCCGGGGGGGGGCTACACCTTC
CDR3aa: CASSVDPPGGGYTF